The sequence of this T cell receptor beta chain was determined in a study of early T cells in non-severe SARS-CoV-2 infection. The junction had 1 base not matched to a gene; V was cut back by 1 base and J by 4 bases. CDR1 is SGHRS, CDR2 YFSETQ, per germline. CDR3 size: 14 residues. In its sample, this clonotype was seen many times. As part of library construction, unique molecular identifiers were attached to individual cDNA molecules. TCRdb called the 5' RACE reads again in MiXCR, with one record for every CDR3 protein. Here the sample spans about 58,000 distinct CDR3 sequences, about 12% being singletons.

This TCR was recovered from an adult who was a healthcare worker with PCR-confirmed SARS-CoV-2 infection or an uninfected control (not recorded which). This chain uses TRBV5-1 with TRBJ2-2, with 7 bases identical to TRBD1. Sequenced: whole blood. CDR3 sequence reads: CASSLTGVTGELFF. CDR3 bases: TGCGCCAGCAGCTTGACAGGGGTCACCGGGGAGCTGTTTTTT.